This TCR beta chain was profiled in a study of circulating CD8 cells and anti-PD-1 response in melanoma. TCR libraries were prepared from about 16 ng of total RNA with the QIAseq Immune Repertoire TCR panel. TCRdb called the reads again in MiXCR, with one record for every CDR3 protein. The table lists over a thousand distinct CDR3 sequences, less than 9% of them singletons. Sorting of live CD3+CD8+TCRalphabeta+ cells by PD-1 and/or TIGIT gave four subsets. Study-level results: Experiments were generally run without replicates. Previously treated and treatment-naive patients were pooled together.

In its sample, this clonotype ranks as medium-sized. What it binds is not known. CDR1 and CDR2 (germline): MGHDK, SYGVNS. With 5 bases removed from V and 6 bases from J, the gap between germline ends came to 11 bases. This CDR3 region has 13 residues. The chain combines TRBV25-1 with TRBJ2-1; D is possibly TRBD1 or TRBD2 (5 bases each). The source is a human donor with melanoma. The sample in question was CD8+ T cells from PBMCs, obtained at baseline or after one month of anti-PD-1 therapy (not recorded which). Here the CDR3 DNA reads TGTGCCAGCAGTTTCCCCGGGGCCAATGAGCAGTTCTTC. Protein product: CASSFPGANEQFF.